The 6 T cell receptor beta chains below come from one sample, sequenced in a study of CD8 T cells in Susac syndrome. RNA was extracted with the RNeasy kit, and a quantity of 0.5 to 1 ug was reverse transcribed using random hexamers. TCRdb re-derived calls from the immunoSEQ multiplex PCR reads in MiXCR, one entry per CDR3 protein. The sample lists more than 100,000 distinct CDR3 sequences, about 95% occurring once. Sequenced input: CD4+ T cells from PBMCs. These TCRs come from a human donor in good health.

The chain is built from TRBV28 and TRBJ1-5; possibly TRBD1 for D (5 bases). The V gene's germline CDR1 is MDHEN and CDR2 SYDVKM. The CDR3 is 15 amino acids. The ends were cut back, 3 bases at V and 1 base at J, with 10 bases in the middle. The CDR3 DNA reads TGTGCCAGCAGTTTCAGGGTCTTAAGCAATCAGCCCCAGCATTTT. Protein: CASSFRVLSNQPQHF.

The chain is built from TRBV6-5 and TRBJ2-1, with TRBD2 matching over 12 bases. Germline V gene sequence: CDR1 MNHEY, CDR2 SVGAGI. The CDR3 spans 15 residues. The V segment lost 7 bases and the J segment 7 bases; nucleotides outside the gene matches: 8. CDR3 sequence: CASTVTSGSMNEQFF. For the CDR3, the DNA is TGTGCCAGCACCGTGACTAGCGGGAGTATGAATGAGCAGTTCTTC.

This clonotype showed up just once. This chain connects TRBV18 to TRBJ1-1, with no clear D. Germline CDR1 KGHSH, CDR2 LQKENI. This CDR3 is built from 15 residues. V lost 2 bases and J 6 bases, leaving 16 bases between the germline ends. The CDR3 coding sequence is TGTGCCAGCTCACCAAGGAGTGATCGTTTCGCTGAAGCTTTCTTT. Amino acids: CASSPRSDRFAEAFF.

The genes are TRBV28 and TRBJ1-1; 10 nucleotides agree with TRBD1. Per germline, CDR1 MDHEN and CDR2 SYDVKM. The CDR3 is made up of 12 amino acids. The ends lost 7 bases at V and 10 bases at J; junction bases unmatched: 6. CDR3 in DNA: TGTGCCAGCAAAGACAGGGGGCGCGTAGCTTTCTTT. It yields the protein CASKDRGRVAFF.

The chain carries TRBV7-2 and TRBJ2-7; D remains unclear. V dropped 4 bases and J dropped 5 bases, with 12 bases sitting between them. The CDR3 totals 13 residues. Per the germline V gene, CDR1 is SGHTA and CDR2 is FQGNSA. The CDR3 bases are TGTGCCAGCAGCTCCCGGGCCGAACACGAGCAGTACTTC. It translates to CASSSRAEHEQYF.

The J gene is TRBJ2-1, the V gene TRBV6-1, with 8 bases aligning to TRBD2. After removal of 6 bases from V and 0 bases from J, the junction contained 4 bases not matched to a gene. CDR3 length: 15 residues. CDR1 and CDR2 from the germline V gene are MNHNS and SASEGT. The DNA for the CDR3 is TGTGCCAGCAGGGAACTAGCGGACTCCTACAATGAGCAGTTCTTC. This gives the protein CASRELADSYNEQFF.